This TCR beta chain was observed in a study of blood T cell repertoires in COVID-19. Across the whole study: Sites in the United States, Italy and Spain provided acute and convalescent COVID-19 samples. T cells, B-cell-depleted T cells, or PBMCs provided the cDNA or gDNA that served as material.

Under the authors' procedure: Amplified reference gene primers provided the basis for estimating nucleated cell counts. Profiling relied on immunoSEQ multiplex PCR, and the TCRdb table lists in-frame clones only, not all of them. V, J and clone size derive from that table, while D and trimming were established from the DNA sequence. The table records a few hundred thousand clones, approximately 85% of them present only once. The germline V gene has CDR1 SGHTS and CDR2 YDEGEE. The CDR3 length is 13 residues. Trimming shortened V by 2 bases and J by 5 bases, and 10 bases separated the two germline ends. In terms of age and location, participants ranged from roughly 18 to 95 years and lived in about 25 US areas.

Sequenced material: PBMCs or T cells enriched from blood (not recorded which). This clonotype was sampled from a woman between 50 and 59 years old who had recovered from COVID-19. The rearrangement uses TRBV5-8 and TRBJ2-5; possibly TRBD2 for D (5 bases). CDR3: CASSLLTGETQYF. DNA for the CDR3: TGTGCCAGCAGCTTACTCACGGGGGAGACCCAGTACTTC. Looking up the rest from reference TRBV5-8 and TRBJ2-5 gives the full variable domain: EAGVTQSPTHLIKTRGQQATLRCSPISGHTSVYWYQQALGLGLQFLLWYDEGEERNRGNFPPRFSGRQFPNYSSELNVNALELEDSALYLCASSLLTGETQYFGPGTRLLVL.